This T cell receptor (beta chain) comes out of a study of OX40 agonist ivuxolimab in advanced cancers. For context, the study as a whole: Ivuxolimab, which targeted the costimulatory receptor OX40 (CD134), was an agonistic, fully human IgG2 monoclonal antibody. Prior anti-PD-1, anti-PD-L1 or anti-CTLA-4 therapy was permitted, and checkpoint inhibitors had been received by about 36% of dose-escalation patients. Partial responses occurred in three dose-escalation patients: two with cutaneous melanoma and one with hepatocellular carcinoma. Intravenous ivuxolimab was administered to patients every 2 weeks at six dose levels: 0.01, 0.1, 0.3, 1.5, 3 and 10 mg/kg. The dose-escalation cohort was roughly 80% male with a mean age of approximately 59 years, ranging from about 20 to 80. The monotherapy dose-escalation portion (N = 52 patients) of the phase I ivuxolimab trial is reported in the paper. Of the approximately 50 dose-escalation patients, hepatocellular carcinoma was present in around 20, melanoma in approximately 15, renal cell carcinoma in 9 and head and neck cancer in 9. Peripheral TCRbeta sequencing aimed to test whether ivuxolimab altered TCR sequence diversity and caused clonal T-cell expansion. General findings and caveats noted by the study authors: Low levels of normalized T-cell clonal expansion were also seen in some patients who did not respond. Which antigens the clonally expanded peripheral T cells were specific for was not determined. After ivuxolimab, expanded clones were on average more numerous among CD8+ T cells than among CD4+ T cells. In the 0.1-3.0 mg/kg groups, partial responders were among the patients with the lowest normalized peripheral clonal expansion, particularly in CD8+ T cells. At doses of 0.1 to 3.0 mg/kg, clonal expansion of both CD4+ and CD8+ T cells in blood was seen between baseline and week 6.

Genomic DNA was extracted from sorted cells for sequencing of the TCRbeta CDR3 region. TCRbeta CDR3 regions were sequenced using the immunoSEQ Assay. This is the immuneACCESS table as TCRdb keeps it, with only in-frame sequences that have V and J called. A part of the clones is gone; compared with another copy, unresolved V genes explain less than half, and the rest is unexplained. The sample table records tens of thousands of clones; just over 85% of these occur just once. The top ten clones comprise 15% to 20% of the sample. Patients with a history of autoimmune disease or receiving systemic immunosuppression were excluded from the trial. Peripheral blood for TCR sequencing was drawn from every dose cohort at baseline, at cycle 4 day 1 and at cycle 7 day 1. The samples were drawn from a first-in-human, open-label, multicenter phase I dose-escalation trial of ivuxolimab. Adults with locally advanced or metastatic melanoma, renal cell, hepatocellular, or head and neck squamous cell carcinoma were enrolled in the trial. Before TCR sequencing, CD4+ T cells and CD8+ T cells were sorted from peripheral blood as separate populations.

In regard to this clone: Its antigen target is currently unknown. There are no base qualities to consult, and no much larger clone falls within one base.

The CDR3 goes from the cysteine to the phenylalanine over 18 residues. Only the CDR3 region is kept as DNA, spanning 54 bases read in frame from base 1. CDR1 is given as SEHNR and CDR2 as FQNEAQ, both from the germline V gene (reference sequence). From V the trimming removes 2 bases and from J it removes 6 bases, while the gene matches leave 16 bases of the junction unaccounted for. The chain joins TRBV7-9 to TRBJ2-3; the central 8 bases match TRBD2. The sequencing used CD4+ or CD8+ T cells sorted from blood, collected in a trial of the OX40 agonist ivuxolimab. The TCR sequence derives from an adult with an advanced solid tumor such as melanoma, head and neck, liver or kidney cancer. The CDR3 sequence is CASSLRTGRSGRFDTQYF. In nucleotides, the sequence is TGTGCCAGCAGCTTAAGGACTGGGAGAAGCGGGAGATTTGATACGCAGTATTTT.